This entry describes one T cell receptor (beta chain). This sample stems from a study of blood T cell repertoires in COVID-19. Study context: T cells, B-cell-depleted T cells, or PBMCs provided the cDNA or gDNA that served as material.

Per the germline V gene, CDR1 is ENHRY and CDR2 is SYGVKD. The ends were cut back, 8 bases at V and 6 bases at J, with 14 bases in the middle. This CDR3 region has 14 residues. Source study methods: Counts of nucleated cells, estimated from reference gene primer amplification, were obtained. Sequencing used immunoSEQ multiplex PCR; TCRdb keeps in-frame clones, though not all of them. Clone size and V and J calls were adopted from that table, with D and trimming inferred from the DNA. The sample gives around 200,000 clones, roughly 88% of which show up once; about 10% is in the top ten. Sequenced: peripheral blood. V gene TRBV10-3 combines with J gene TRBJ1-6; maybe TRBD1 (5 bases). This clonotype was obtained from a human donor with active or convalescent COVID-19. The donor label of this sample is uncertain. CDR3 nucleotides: TGTGCCATCGGTCCCGGGACTCCTAATTCACCCCTCCACTTT. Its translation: CAIGPGTPNSPLHF.